These 4 T cell receptor beta chains share one sample of origin, sequenced in a study of blood T cell repertoires in COVID-19. Produced via immunoSEQ multiplex PCR; TCRdb's table is partial and in-frame only. Of approximately 390,000 clones in the sample, approximately 91% were seen once. What was sequenced was PBMCs or T cells enriched from blood (not recorded which). The receptors here all came from a woman in her forties with acute COVID-19.

The rearrangement joins TRBV25-1 to TRBJ2-1, with D possibly TRBD1 on 5 matching bases. V was pared by 4 bases and J by 3 bases, with 10 bases between. The CDR3 consists of 14 residues. Germline CDR1 MGHDK, CDR2 SYGVNS. The CDR3 DNA reads as TGTGCCAGCAGTGGCGGCCAGGGCTACAATGAGCAGTTCTTC. Its translation: CASSGGQGYNEQFF.

This chain uses TRBV7-9 with TRBJ1-4; 9 nucleotides agree with TRBD1. This CDR3 comprises 16 residues. Germline-derived CDR1 and CDR2 are SEHNR and FQNEAQ (reference sequence). Germline trimming cut 4 bases from V and 8 bases from J; bases unmatched to any gene: 11. The CDR3 nucleotides read TGTGCCAGCAGCTCGGACAGGGGAGGGCTACGGGAAAAACTGTTTTTT. Translating it yields CASSSDRGGLREKLFF.

The chain employs TRBV27 and TRBJ2-1, with 7 positions matching TRBD2. From germline, CDR1 is MNHEY and CDR2 SMNVEV (reference sequence). With V trimmed by 5 bases and J by 7 bases, 8 bases remained unmatched. This CDR3 comprises 14 residues. CDR3 sequence (DNA): TGTGCCAGCAGTCCTGCCTTGGGGGGGAATGAGCAGTTCTTC. It is translated as CASSPALGGNEQFF.

This rearrangement joins TRBV4-1 to TRBJ1-2; D gene uncertain. The V gene lost 1 base and the J gene lost 5 bases, with 11 bases spanning the gap. From germline, CDR1 is MGHRA and CDR2 YSYEKL. The CDR3 sequence is 14 residues long. The CDR3 region is CASSQADSLYGYTF. CDR3 DNA: TGCGCCAGCAGCCAAGCGGACTCACTTTATGGCTACACCTTC.